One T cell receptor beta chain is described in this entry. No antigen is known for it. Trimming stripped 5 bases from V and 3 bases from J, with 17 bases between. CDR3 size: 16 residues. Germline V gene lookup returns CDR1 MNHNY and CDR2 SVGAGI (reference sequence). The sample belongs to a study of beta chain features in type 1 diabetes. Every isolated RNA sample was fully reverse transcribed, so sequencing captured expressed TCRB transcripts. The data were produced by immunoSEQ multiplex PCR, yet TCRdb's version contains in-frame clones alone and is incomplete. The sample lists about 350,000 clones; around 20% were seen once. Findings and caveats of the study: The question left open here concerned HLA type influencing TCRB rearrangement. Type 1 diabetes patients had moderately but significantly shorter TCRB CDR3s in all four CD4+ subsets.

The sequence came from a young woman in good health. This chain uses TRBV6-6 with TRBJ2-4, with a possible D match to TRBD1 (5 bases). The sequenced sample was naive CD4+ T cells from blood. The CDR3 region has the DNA TGTGCCAGCAGTCCAAGGTTGACAGAATTCAAAAACATTCAGTACTTC. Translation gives CASSPRLTEFKNIQYF.